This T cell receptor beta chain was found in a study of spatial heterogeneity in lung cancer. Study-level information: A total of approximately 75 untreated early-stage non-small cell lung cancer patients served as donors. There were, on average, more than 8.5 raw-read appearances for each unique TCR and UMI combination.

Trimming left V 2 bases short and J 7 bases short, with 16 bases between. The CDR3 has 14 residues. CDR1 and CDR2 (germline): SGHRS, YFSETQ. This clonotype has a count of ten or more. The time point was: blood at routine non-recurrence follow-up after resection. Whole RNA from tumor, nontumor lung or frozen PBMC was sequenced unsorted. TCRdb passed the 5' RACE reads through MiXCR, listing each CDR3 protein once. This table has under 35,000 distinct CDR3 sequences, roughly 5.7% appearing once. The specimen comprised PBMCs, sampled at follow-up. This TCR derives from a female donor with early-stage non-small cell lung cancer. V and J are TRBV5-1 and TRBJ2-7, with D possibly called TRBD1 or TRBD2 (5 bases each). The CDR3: CASSFSTAEGEQYF. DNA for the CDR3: TGCGCCAGCAGCTTCTCGACAGCCGAGGGGGAGCAGTACTTC.